This T cell receptor beta chain derives from a study of cytomegalovirus exposure and HLA in healthy donors (dated by TCRdb to 2016 to 2017). Regarding the study in general: The roughly 670 repertoires of the first cohort and the 120 validation repertoires were produced on the same platform, according to a later analysis. The study aimed to test whether signatures of past pathogen exposure could be identified by cataloging public T cell receptors. Along with the approximately 650-subject first cohort, a separate validation cohort of over a hundred different subjects was used. High-throughput TCR immunosequencing, statistical association of individual TCRs with disease status, and machine learning were combined to predict cytomegalovirus infection status.

Worth noting for this clone: Its antigen is currently not known. No much larger clone exists at a distance of one base, and base qualities are not known.

The method behind the library was the immunoSEQ multiplex PCR assay. The authors' analysis ran thus. A statistical classification framework was developed to diagnose cytomegalovirus status using the catalog of TCR beta chain sequences. TCRdb re-hosts the immuneACCESS table, in-frame sequences only. Its copies lack some clones; in the studies checked, an unresolved V gene accounts for under half of them, and the cause for the rest is not known. That table gives V, J and clone size, and the DNA gave D and trimming. The sample table holds under 65,000 clones, of which around 90% were seen once. Together, the top ten hold 7.5% to 10% of the sample. The investigation overall reported the following: According to the authors, the approach could potentially be generalized to other disease states and immunological phenotypes. In a later analysis, TCRs clustered in the first cohort were found to also tend to co-occur in the 120 validation repertoires, with approximately 95% of cluster scores above 0. The study listed 164 TCR beta chains as associated with cytomegalovirus. A later analysis had no HLA typing for the validation cohort, so co-occurrence there was scored across all 130 or so repertoires. Three of the identified cytomegalovirus-associated TCR beta chains were confirmed in vitro to be specific for cytomegalovirus antigens. The classifier was reported to diagnose cytomegalovirus status with high specificity and sensitivity in both the original cohort and the validation cohort. While some public TCRs were present in many individuals, most TCR sequences turned up only very rarely across donors.

The donors were included in the validation cohort of some 110 subjects, a group kept apart from the roughly 670-subject first cohort. This sequence was found in a woman in her late teens or twenties in good health and CMV-seropositive. The sample comprised PBMCs.

The DNA is TGTGCCTGGTACTACGAGAATACGCAGTATTTT. Its protein product is CAWYYENTQYF. This chain joins TRBV30 to TRBJ2-3, with the identity of the D gene unclear. From the cysteine up to the phenylalanine, the CDR3 has a length of 11 residues. The CDR3 DNA has 33 bases and is translated from base 1. V and J are truncated by 5 bases and 7 bases respectively, leaving an intervening sequence of 10 bases. CDR1 and CDR2 were assigned from the germline V gene (reference sequence) as GTSNPN and SVGIG. The full variable domain, with segments outside the CDR3 supplied by the reference TRBV30 and TRBJ2-3 proteins, appears as SQTIHQWPATLVQPVGSPLSLECTVEGTSNPNLYWYRQAAGRGLQLLFYSVGIGQISSEVPQNLSASRPQDRQFILSSKKLLLSDSGFYLCAWYYENTQYFGPGTRLTVL.